This T cell receptor (beta chain) was observed in a study of shared clonotypes between healthy human individuals. Investigators spread the genomic DNA of each subset evenly over several immunoSEQ plates. When replicate PCRs were run on sorted subsets, they used about 200 ng DNA, about 30,000 T cell genomes. Assay used: immunoSEQ multiplex PCR; TCRdb lists only in-frame clones, some missing. The sample carries roughly 1.4 million clones, 98% to 99% recorded once. Notes on the study in general: Only blood was sampled; tissue repertoires likely differ.

To note about this clone: Its antigen is unknown.

This sequence was found in a man between 25 and 39 years old in good health. The sample was naive CD4+ T cells sorted from blood. The subset: CD45RA+ positively selected.

The CDR3 is CASGLTVPTGELFF. CDR3 nucleotide sequence: TGTGCCAGTGGCCTGACTGTTCCCACCGGGGAGCTGTTTTTT. The V gene is TRBV19, the J gene TRBJ2-2; no reliable D call. This CDR3 contains 14 residues. Deletions cut 8 bases from V and 4 bases from J, with 14 bases between. Per the germline V gene, CDR1 is LNHDA and CDR2 is SQIVND (reference sequence).